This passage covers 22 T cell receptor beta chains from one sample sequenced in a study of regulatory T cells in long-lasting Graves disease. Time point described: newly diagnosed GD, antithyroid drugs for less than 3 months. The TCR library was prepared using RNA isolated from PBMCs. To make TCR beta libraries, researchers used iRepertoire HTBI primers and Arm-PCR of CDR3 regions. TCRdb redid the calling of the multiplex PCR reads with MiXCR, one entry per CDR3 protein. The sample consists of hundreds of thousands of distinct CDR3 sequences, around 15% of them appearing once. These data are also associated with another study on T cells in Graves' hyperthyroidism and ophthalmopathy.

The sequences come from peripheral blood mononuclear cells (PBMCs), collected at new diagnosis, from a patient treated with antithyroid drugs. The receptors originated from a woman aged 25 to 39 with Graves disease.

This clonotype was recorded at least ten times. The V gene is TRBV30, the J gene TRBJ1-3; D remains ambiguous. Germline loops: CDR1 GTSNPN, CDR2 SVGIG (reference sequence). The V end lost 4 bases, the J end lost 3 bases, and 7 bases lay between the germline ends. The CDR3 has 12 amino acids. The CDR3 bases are TGTGCCTGGAATGTACATGGAAACACCATATATTTT. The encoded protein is CAWNVHGNTIYF.

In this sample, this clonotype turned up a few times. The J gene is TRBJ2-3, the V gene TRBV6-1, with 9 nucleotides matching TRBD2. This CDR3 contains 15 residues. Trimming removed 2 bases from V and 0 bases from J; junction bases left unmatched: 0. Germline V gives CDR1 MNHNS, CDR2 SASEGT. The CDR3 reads CASSELAGSTDTQYF. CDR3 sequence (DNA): TGTGCCAGCAGTGAACTAGCGGGAAGCACAGATACGCAGTATTTT.

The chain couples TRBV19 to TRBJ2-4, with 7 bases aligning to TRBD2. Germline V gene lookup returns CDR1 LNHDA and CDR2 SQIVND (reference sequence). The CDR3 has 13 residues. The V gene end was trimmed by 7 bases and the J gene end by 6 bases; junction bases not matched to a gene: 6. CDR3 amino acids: CASKEWEGNIQYF. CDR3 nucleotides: TGTGCCAGTAAGGAGTGGGAGGGAAACATTCAGTACTTC.

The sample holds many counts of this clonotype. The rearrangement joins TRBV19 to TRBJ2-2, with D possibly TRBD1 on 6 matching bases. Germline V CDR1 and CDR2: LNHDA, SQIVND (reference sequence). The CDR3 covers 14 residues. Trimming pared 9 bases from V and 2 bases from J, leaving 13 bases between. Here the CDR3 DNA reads TGTGCCAGCCTAGACAGGAACAACACCGGGGAGCTGTTTTTT. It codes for CASLDRNNTGELFF.

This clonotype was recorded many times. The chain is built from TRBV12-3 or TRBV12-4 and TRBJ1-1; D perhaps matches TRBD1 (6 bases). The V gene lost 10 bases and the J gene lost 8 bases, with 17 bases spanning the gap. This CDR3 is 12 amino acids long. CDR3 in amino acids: CATRGWGQEAFF. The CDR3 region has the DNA TGTGCCACCCGGGGGTGGGGGCAGGAAGCTTTCTTT.

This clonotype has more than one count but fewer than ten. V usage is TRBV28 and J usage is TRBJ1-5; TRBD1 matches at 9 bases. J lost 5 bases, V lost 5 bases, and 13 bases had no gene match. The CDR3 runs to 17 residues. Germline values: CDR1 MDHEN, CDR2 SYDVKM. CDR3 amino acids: CASSAGTGSSRDQPQHF. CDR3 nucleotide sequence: TGTGCCAGCAGTGCCGGGACAGGGTCTAGTAGGGATCAGCCCCAGCATTTT.

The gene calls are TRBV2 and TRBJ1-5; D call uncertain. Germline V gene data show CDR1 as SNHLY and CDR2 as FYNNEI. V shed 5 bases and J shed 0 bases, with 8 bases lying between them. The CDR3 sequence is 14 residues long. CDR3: CASSHPYSNQPQHF. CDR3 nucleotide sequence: TGTGCCAGCAGTCACCCTTATAGCAATCAGCCCCAGCATTTT.

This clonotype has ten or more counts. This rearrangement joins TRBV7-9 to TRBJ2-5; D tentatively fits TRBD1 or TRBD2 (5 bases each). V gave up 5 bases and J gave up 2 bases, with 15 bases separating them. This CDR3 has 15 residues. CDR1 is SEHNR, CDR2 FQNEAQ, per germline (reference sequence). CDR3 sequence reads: CASSRRGRRQETQYF. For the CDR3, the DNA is TGTGCCAGCAGCCGCCGGGGACGGAGACAAGAGACCCAGTACTTC.

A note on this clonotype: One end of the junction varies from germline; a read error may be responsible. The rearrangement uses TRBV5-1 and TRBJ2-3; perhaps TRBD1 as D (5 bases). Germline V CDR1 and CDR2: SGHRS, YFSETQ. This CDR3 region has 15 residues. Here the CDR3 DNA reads TGCGCCAGCAGCTTGCAGCTTATGAGCACAGGTACGCAGTATTTT. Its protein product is CASSLQLMSTGTQYF.

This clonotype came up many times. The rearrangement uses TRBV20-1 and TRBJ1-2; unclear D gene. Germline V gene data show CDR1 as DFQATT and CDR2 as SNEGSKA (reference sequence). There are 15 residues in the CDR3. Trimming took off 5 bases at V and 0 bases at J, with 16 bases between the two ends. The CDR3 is CSAPSAPGTNYGYTF. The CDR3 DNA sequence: TGCAGTGCTCCCTCGGCGCCGGGTACTAACTATGGCTACACCTTC.

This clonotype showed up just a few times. This CDR3 reads CASIRTAQETQYF. The CDR3 DNA sequence: TGTGCCAGCATTCGGACAGCCCAAGAGACCCAGTACTTC. The V and J genes are TRBV6-1 and TRBJ2-5; a possible D gene is TRBD1 (6 bases). The CDR3 extends over 13 amino acids. The V gene's germline CDR1 is MNHNS and CDR2 SASEGT. V was cut by 7 bases and J by 1 base, with 10 bases left in between.

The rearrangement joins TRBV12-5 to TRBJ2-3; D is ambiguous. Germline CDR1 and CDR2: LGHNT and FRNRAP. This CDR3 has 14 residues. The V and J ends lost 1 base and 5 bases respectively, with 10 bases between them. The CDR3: CASGLDAARDTQYF. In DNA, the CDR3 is TGTGCTAGTGGTTTGGACGCGGCTCGAGATACGCAGTATTTT.

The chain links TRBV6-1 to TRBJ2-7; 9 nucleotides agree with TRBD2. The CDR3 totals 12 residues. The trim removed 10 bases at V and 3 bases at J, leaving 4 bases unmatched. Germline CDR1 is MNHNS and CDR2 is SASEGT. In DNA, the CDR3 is TGTGCCACCTTTAGCGGGAGCTACGAGCAGTACTTC. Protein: CATFSGSYEQYF.

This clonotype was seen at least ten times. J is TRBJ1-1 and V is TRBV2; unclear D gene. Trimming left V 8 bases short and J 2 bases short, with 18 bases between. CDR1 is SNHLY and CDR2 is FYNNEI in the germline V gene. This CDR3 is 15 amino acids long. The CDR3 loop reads CASLPLPRANTEAFF. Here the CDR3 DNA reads TGTGCCAGCCTGCCCCTCCCGCGGGCCAACACTGAAGCTTTCTTT.

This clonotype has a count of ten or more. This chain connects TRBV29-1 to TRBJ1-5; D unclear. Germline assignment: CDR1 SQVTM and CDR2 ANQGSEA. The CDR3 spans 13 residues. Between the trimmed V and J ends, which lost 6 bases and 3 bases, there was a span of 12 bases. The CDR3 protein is CSVSSGNNQPQHF. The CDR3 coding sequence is TGCAGCGTCTCCTCGGGTAACAATCAGCCCCAGCATTTT.

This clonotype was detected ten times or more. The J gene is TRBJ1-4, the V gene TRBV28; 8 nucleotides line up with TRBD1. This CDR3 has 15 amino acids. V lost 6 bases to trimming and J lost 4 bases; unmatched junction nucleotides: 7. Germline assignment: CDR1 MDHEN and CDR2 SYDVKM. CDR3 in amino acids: CASSAGQGNNEKLFF. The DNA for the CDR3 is TGTGCCAGCAGCGCCGGACAGGGTAATAATGAAAAACTGTTTTTT. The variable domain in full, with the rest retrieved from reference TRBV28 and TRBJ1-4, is DVKVTQSSRYLVKRTGEKVFLECVQDMDHENMFWYRQDPGLGLRLIYFSYDVKMKEKGDIPEGYSVSREKKERFSLILESASTNQTSMYLCASSAGQGNNEKLFFGSGTQLSVL.

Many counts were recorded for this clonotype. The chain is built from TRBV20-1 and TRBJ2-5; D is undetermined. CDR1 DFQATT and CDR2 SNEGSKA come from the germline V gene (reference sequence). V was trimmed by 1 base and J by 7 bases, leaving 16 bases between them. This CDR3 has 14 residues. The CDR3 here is CSARGVAKGGTQYF. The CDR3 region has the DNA TGCAGTGCTAGAGGGGTGGCCAAGGGCGGGACCCAGTACTTC.

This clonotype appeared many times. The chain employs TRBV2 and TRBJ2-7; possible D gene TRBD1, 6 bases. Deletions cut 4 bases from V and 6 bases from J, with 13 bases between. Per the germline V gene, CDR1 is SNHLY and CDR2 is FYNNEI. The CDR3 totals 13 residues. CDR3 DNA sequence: TGTGCCAGCAGTGTCTTGACAGGCGGCGAGCAGTACTTC. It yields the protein CASSVLTGGEQYF.

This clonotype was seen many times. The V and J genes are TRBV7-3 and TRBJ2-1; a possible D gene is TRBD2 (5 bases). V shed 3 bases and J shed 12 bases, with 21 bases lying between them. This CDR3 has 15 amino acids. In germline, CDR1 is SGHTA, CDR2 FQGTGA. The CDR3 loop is CASSLVEAPEVWQFF. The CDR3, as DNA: TGTGCCAGCAGCTTGGTGGAAGCCCCGGAGGTGTGGCAGTTCTTC.

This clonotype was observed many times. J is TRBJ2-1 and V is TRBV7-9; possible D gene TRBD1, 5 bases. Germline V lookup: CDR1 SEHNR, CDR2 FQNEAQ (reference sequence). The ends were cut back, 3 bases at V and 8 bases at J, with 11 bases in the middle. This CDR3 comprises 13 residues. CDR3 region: CASSLGPTDEQFF. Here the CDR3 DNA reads TGTGCCAGCAGCTTGGGGCCGACGGATGAGCAGTTCTTC.

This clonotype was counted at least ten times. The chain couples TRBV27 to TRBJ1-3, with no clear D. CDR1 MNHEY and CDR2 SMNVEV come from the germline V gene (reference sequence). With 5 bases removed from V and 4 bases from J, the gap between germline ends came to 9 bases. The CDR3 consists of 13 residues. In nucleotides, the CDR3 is TGTGCCAGCAGTCCAGGACTCGGAAACACCATATATTTT. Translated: CASSPGLGNTIYF.

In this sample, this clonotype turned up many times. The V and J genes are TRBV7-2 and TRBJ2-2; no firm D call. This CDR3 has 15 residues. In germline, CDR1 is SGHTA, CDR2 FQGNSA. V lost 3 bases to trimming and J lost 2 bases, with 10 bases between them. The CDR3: CASSLRWTNTGELFF. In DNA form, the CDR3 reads TGTGCCAGCAGCTTGAGGTGGACCAACACCGGGGAGCTGTTTTTT.